This T cell receptor (beta chain) was captured by sequencing in a study of blood T cells in healthy people across ages. A sample-barcoded 5' primer and a J-beta primer mix were used in a second PCR of about 7 to 12 cycles. TCRdb redid the calling of the 5' RACE reads with MiXCR, one entry per CDR3 protein. Of approximately 770,000 distinct CDR3 sequences detected, about 62% appear once; the ten largest clones hold roughly 22%. CDR1 is LGHDT, CDR2 YNNKEL, per germline (reference sequence). V was clipped by 0 bases and J by 1 base, with 14 bases between them. The CDR3 totals 17 residues. The source is a man aged 25-45 years in good health. Sequenced input: blood. This chain uses TRBV3-1 with TRBJ2-3, with a tentative D call TRBD2 (5 bases). CDR3 in DNA: TGTGCCAGCAGCCAAGATTGGAGGCGGTCTGGCACAGATACGCAGTATTTT. Amino acid sequence: CASSQDWRRSGTDTQYF.